This T cell receptor (beta chain) was sequenced for a study of CD8+ T cells in alopecia areata. Study-level background: Treatment of the treated patients consisted of oral tofacitinib, 5 to 10 mg twice daily. The study, taken as a whole, reports: TCR sharing was clearer in mice than between patients, perhaps partly owing to patient HLA diversity.

The V gene's germline CDR1 is SQVTM and CDR2 ANQGSEA. The CDR3 contains 16 residues. V was pared by 3 bases and J by 2 bases, with 19 bases between. Following extraction, RNA underwent reverse transcription to cDNA, which served as the sequencing template. Libraries were prepared by immunoSEQ multiplex PCR; TCRdb keeps only in-frame clonotypes and omits some of them. The sample lists over 150,000 clones, about 48% occurring once. Regarding treatment: oral pan-JAK inhibitor, 5-10 mg twice daily. T lymphocytes (CD4+ and CD8+) were sorted from PBMCs. Turning to this clone: What it binds is unknown.

The chain is built from TRBV29-1 and TRBJ2-5, with D perhaps given as TRBD1 or TRBD2 (7 bases each). The starting material was CD8+ T cells sorted from blood, obtained at week 24, from a patient treated with tofacitinib. This TCR was recovered from a human donor with alopecia areata. CDR3 sequence: CSVEEGASGSQETQYF. In DNA, the CDR3 is TGCAGCGTTGAGGAGGGGGCTAGCGGCTCACAAGAGACCCAGTACTTC.